This TCR beta chain comes out of a study of OX40 agonist ivuxolimab in advanced cancers. About the study: The study gave patients intravenous ivuxolimab at 0.01 to 10 mg/kg every 2 weeks.

CDR1 SGDLS and CDR2 YYNGEE come from the germline V gene. This CDR3 is built from 15 residues. The V segment lost 0 bases and the J segment 5 bases; nucleotides outside the gene matches: 4. Notes on the study in general: Among expanded peripheral T cells, antigen specificity went undetermined. Dose levels from 0.1 to 3.0 mg/kg saw CD4+ and CD8+ blood T cells expand clonally by week 6.

Points on this clone: Antigen unknown.

Measured with immunoSEQ multiplex PCR; TCRdb has only the in-frame clones, and not every one. Among 50,000 to 65,000 clones listed, roughly 92% were seen once. The sequence was collected from an adult with an advanced solid tumor such as melanoma, head and neck, liver or kidney cancer. The V gene is TRBV9, the J gene TRBJ1-1; 10 bases align to TRBD1. The sequenced sample was CD4+ or CD8+ T cells sorted from blood, obtained in a trial of the OX40 agonist ivuxolimab. The CDR3, as DNA: TGTGCCAGCAGCGTAGAAGGACAGGGGGGAACTGAAGCTTTCTTT. Translation: CASSVEGQGGTEAFF.